This T cell receptor beta chain is from a study of blood T cell repertoires in COVID-19. For the study at large: Collection of acute and convalescent COVID-19 samples took place in the United States, Italy and Spain. T cells, B-cell-depleted T cells, or PBMCs supplied cDNA or gDNA.

Trimming cost V 1 base and J 8 bases; bases outside gene matches: 4. The CDR3 runs 13 residues. In the original processing: Reference gene primer amplification gave estimated nucleated cell counts. Libraries were prepared by immunoSEQ multiplex PCR; TCRdb keeps only in-frame clonotypes and omits some of them. Clone size and the V and J calls come from that table; the DNA yielded D and trimming. The data show 140,000 or so clones, around 86% seen once. The chain is built from TRBV12-3 or TRBV12-4 and TRBJ1-2, with 7 bases lining up with TRBD1. This TCR was sampled from a man in his fifties or sixties who had recovered from COVID-19. The sequencing input was peripheral blood. CDR3 DNA sequence: TGTGCCAGCAGTTTAGTTGGGACAGCAGGCTACACCTTC. Translation gives CASSLVGTAGYTF.